This T cell receptor beta chain was observed in a study of T-cell reconstitution after alpha-beta-depleted transplantation in children. The V gene's germline CDR1 is LNHDA and CDR2 SQIVND (reference sequence). Trimming pared 8 bases from V and 2 bases from J, leaving 8 bases between. The CDR3 spans 12 residues. Library preparation (for TCRbeta) was performed with unique molecular identifiers. From the PCR reads, TCRdb called clonotypes with MiXCR, one entry per CDR3 protein. In the table there are some 240,000 distinct CDR3 sequences, 9.7% of which are singletons. This clonotype has a count of ten or more.

This sequence originates from a human donor who donated a stem cell graft to a child with SCID. The J gene is TRBJ2-3, the V gene TRBV19; the D gene is possibly TRBD2 (5 bases). The specimen was PBMCs from the stem cell graft donor, collected from the stem cell graft. Written as DNA, the CDR3 is TGTGCCAGTGGTAGCGCCACAGATACGCAGTATTTT. This codes for CASGSATDTQYF.